This TCR beta chain came from a study of T-cell memory formation after mild COVID-19. Trimming cost V 0 bases and J 7 bases; bases outside gene matches: 9. This CDR3 is 15 amino acids long. Germline values: CDR1 GTSNPN, CDR2 SVGIG (reference sequence). MiXCR, run by TCRdb on the 5' RACE reads, gives a single entry per CDR3 protein. The repertoire has about 400,000 distinct CDR3 sequences, roughly 15% of them found once; the top ten carry under 25%. The rearrangement links TRBV30 to TRBJ2-1, with 7 bases matching TRBD2. The clonotype originates from a man between 18 and 35 years old who had mild COVID-19 (a few samples of this study predate the infection). Cell type and time point are not known. Material for sequencing was PBMCs or a T cell subset sorted from them (not recorded which). The chain's CDR3 is CAWSVPSGLGNEQFF. The CDR3 DNA sequence: TGTGCCTGGAGTGTCCCTAGCGGACTGGGGAATGAGCAGTTCTTC.